This T cell receptor beta chain came from a study of long-term antiretroviral therapy in people with HIV. Version v3.0 of the immunoSEQ assay was performed at survey level. Using immunoSEQ multiplex PCR, the repertoire was profiled, and TCRdb retains in-frame clones only, with some absent. The sample gives fewer than 15,000 clones, approximately 83% of which show up once; roughly 16% is in the top ten. The germline V gene encodes CDR1 GTSNPN and CDR2 SVGIG (reference sequence). CDR3 length: 14 amino acids. J lost 5 bases, V lost 6 bases, and 9 bases had no gene match. The receptor comes from a man aged 35 to 55 with HIV. The sample in question was unsorted PBMCs, obtained 3.4 years after starting antiretroviral therapy. The chain links TRBV30 to TRBJ1-5; the match to TRBD1 covers 8 bases. CDR3 protein: CACLTGTGYQPQHF. The CDR3 DNA follows: TGTGCCTGTCTAACCGGGACAGGTTATCAGCCCCAGCATTTT.